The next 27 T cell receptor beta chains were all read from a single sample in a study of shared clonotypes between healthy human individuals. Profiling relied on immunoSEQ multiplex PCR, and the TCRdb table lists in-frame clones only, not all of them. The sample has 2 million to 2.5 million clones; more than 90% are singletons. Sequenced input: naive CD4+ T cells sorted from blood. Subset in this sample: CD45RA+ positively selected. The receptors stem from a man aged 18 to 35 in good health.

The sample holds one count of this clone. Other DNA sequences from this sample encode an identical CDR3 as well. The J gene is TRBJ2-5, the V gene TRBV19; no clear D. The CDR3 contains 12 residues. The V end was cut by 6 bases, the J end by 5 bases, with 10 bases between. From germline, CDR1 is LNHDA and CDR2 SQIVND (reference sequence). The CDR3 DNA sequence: TGTGCCAGTAGCATCCAAGGGGAGACCCAGTACTTC. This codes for CASSIQGETQYF. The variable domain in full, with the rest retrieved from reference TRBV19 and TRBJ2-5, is DGGITQSPKYLFRKEGQNVTLSCEQNLNHDAMYWYRQDPGQGLRLIYYSQIVNDFQKGDIAEGYSVSREKKESFPLTVTSAQKNPTAFYLCASSIQGETQYFGPGTRLLVL.

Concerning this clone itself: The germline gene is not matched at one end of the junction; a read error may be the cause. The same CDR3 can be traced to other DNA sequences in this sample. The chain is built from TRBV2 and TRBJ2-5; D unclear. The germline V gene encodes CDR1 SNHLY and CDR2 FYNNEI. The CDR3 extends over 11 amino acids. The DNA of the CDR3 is TGTGCCAGCAGCGAAGGCGAGACCCAGTACTTC. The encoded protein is CASSEGETQYF.

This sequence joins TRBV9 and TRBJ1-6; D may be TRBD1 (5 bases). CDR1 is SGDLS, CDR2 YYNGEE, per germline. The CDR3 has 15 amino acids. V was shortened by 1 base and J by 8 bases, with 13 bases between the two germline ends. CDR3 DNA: TGTGCCAGCAGCGTAAAGGGCAGGGTGGATTCACCCCTCCACTTT. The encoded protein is CASSVKGRVDSPLHF.

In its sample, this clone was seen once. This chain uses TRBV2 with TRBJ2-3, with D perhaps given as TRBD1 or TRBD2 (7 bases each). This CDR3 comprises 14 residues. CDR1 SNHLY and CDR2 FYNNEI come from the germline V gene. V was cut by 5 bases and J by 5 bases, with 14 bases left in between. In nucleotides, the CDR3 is TGTGCCAGCAGTCCAGGGGGGGCCGGAGATACGCAGTATTTT. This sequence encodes CASSPGGAGDTQYF.

This chain's CDR3 is CASSIPGTSGVNEQFF. CDR3 DNA sequence: TGTGCCAGCAGCATCCCCGGGACTAGCGGGGTTAATGAGCAGTTCTTC. V gene TRBV7-2 combines with J gene TRBJ2-1; 13 positions agree with TRBD2. Trimming removed 5 bases from V and 7 bases from J; junction bases left unmatched: 8. Germline V CDR1 and CDR2: SGHTA, FQGNSA. CDR3 length: 16 residues.

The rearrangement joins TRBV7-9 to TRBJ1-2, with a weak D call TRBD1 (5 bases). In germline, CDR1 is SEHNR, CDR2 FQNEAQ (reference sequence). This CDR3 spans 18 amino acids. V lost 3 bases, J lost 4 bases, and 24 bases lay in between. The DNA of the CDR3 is TGTGCCAGCAGCTTCGCCATGATGGACACCCTGATCGGCTATGGCTACACCTTC. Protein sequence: CASSFAMMDTLIGYGYTF.

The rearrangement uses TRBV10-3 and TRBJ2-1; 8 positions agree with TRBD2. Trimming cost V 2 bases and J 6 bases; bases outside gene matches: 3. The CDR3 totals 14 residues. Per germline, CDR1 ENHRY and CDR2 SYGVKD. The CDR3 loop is CAISEGLALNEQFF. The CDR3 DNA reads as TGTGCCATCAGTGAGGGACTAGCCCTCAATGAGCAGTTCTTC.

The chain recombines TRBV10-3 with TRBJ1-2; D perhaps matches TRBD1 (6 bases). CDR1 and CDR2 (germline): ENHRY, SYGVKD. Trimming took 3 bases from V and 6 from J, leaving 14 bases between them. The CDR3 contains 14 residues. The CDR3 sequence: CAISDETGLHGYTF. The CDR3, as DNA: TGTGCCATCAGTGACGAAACAGGGTTGCATGGCTACACCTTC.

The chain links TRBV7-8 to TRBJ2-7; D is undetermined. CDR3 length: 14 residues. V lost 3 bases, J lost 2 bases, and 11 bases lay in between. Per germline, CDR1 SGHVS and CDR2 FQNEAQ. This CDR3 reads CASSFVPDPYEQYF. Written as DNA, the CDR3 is TGTGCCAGCAGCTTTGTCCCAGACCCCTACGAGCAGTACTTC.

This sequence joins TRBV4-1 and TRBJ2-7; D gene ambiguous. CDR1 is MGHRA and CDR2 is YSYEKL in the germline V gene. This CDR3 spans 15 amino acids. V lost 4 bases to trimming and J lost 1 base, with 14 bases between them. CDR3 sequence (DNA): TGCGCCAGCAGCCCAAGAGTGGGCAATTCCTACGAGCAGTACTTC. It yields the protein CASSPRVGNSYEQYF.

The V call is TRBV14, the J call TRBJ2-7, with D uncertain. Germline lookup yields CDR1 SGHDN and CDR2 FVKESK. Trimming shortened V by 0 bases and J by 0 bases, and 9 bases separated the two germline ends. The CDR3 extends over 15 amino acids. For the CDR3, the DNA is TGTGCCAGCAGCCAAGATCAGAGTCGCTCCTACGAGCAGTACTTC. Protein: CASSQDQSRSYEQYF.

CDR3 bases: TGCGCCAGCAGCTTGGTCCCGGGGAAGAGCTACGAGCAGTACTTC. Protein product: CASSLVPGKSYEQYF. The rearrangement joins TRBV5-1 to TRBJ2-7, with D possibly TRBD2 on 5 matching bases. CDR1 is SGHRS, CDR2 YFSETQ, per germline. Trimming cost V 0 bases and J 3 bases, with 13 bases left between them. CDR3 length: 15 amino acids.

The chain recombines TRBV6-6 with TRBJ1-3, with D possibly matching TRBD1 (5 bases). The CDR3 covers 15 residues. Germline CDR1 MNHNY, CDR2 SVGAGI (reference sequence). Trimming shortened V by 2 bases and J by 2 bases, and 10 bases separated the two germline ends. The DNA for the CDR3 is TGTGCCAGCAGTTACAGGGGATCGGCTGGAAACACCATATATTTT. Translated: CASSYRGSAGNTIYF.

DNA for the CDR3: TGTGCCAGCAGCAGACCGGGGGAAAAACTGTTTTTT. As protein: CASSRPGEKLFF. The chain couples TRBV9 to TRBJ1-4; D is undetermined. Per germline, CDR1 SGDLS and CDR2 YYNGEE. The CDR3 has 12 residues. Trimming pared 4 bases from V and 8 bases from J, leaving 9 bases between.

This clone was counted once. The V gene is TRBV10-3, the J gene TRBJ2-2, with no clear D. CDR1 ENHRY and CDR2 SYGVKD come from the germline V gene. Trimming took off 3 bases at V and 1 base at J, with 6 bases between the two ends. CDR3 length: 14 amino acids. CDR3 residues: CAISDLENTGELFF. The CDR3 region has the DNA TGTGCCATCAGTGATTTGGAGAACACCGGGGAGCTGTTTTTT.

CDR3 nucleotide sequence: TGTGCCAGCAGTTACGGGACGGATGACTACTACGAGCAGTACTTC. Protein: CASSYGTDDYYEQYF. The V call is TRBV6-5, the J call TRBJ2-7, with D possibly called TRBD1 or TRBD2 (5 bases each). The V and J ends lost 2 bases and 3 bases respectively, with 14 bases between them. Per the germline V gene, CDR1 is MNHEY and CDR2 is SVGAGI. The CDR3 spans 15 residues.

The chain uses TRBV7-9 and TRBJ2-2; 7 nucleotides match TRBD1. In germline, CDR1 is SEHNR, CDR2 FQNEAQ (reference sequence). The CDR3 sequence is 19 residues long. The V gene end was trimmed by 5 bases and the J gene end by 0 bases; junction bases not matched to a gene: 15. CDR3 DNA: TGTGCCAGCAGCAATCTAGATGCCCGGGGACAGACGAACACCGGGGAGCTGTTTTTT. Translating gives CASSNLDARGQTNTGELFF. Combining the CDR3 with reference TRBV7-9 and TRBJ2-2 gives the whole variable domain DTGVSQNPRHKITKRGQNVTFRCDPISEHNRLYWYRQTLGQGPEFLTYFQNEAQLEKSRLLSDRFSAERPKGSFSTLEIQRTEQGDSAMYLCASSNLDARGQTNTGELFFGEGSRLTVL.

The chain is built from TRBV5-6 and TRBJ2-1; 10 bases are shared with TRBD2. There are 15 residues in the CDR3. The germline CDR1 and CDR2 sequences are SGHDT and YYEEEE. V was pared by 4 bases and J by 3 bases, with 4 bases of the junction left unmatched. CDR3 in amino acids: CASSTSGILYNEQFF. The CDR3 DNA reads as TGTGCCAGCAGCACTAGCGGGATACTCTACAATGAGCAGTTCTTC.

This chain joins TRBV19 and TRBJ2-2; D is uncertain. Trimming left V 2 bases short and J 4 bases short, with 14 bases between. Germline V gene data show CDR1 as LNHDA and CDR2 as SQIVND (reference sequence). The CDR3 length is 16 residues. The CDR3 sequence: CASSILGPTATGELFF. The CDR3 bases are TGTGCCAGTAGTATATTAGGACCAACAGCCACCGGGGAGCTGTTTTTT.

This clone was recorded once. CDR3 region: CASSLVSWGTGELFF. CDR3 nucleotides: TGTGCCAGCAGCTTAGTTTCATGGGGCACCGGGGAGCTGTTTTTT. The V and J genes are TRBV7-2 and TRBJ2-2; D is unresolved. V lost 1 base to trimming and J lost 4 bases, with 10 bases between them. The germline V gene has CDR1 SGHTA and CDR2 FQGNSA. The length of the CDR3 is 15 residues.

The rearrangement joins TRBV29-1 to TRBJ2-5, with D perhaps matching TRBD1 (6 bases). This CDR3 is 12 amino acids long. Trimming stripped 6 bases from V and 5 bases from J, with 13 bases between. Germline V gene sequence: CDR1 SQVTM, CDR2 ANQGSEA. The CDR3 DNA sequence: TGCAGCGTCGCCGGGACAACGGAGACCCAGTACTTC. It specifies CSVAGTTETQYF.

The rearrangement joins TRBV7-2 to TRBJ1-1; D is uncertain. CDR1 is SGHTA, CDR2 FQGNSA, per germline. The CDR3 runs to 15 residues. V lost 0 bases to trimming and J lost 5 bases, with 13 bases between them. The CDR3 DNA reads TGTGCCAGCAGCTTAGCCGCAATCCCGGGGACTGAAGCTTTCTTT. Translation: CASSLAAIPGTEAFF.

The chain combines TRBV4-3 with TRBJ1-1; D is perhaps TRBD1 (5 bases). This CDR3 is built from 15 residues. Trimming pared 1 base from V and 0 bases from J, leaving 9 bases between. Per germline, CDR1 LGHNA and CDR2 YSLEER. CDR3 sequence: CASSQGDRMNTEAFF. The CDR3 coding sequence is TGCGCCAGCAGCCAAGGGGACCGAATGAACACTGAAGCTTTCTTT.

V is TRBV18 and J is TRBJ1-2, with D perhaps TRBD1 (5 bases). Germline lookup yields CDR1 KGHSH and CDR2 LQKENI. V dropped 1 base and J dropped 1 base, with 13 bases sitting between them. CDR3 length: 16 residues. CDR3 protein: CASSPLGDSINYGYTF. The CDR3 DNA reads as TGTGCCAGCTCACCACTGGGGGACTCTATTAACTATGGCTACACCTTC.

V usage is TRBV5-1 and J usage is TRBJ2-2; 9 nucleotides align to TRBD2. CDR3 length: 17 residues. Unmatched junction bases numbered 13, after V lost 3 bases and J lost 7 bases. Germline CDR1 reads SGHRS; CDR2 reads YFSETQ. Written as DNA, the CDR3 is TGCGCCAGCAGCTCCCCCCGGCGGGGGGGGAAGAGCGGGGAGCTGTTTTTT. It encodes CASSSPRRGGKSGELFF.

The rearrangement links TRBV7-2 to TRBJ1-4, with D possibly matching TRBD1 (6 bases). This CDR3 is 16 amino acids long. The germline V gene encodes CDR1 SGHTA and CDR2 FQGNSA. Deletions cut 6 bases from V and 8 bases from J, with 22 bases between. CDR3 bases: TGTGCCAGCAGTAGAGGTCTGGGGGCCGGGACGGAAAAACTGTTTTTT. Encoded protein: CASSRGLGAGTEKLFF. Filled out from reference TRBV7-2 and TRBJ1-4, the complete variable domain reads GAGVSQSPSNKVTEKGKDVELRCDPISGHTALYWYRQSLGQGLEFLIYFQGNSAPDKSGLPSDRFSAERTGGSVSTLTIQRTQQEDSAVYLCASSRGLGAGTEKLFFGSGTQLSVL.

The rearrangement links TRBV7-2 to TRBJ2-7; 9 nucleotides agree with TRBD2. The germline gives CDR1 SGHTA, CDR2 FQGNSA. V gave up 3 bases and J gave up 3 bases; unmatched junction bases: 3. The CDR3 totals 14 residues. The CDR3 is CASSFAAGGYEQYF. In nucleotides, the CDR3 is TGTGCCAGCAGCTTTGCAGCGGGGGGCTACGAGCAGTACTTC. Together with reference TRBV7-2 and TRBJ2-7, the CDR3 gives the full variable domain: GAGVSQSPSNKVTEKGKDVELRCDPISGHTALYWYRQSLGQGLEFLIYFQGNSAPDKSGLPSDRFSAERTGGSVSTLTIQRTQQEDSAVYLCASSFAAGGYEQYFGPGTRLTVT.